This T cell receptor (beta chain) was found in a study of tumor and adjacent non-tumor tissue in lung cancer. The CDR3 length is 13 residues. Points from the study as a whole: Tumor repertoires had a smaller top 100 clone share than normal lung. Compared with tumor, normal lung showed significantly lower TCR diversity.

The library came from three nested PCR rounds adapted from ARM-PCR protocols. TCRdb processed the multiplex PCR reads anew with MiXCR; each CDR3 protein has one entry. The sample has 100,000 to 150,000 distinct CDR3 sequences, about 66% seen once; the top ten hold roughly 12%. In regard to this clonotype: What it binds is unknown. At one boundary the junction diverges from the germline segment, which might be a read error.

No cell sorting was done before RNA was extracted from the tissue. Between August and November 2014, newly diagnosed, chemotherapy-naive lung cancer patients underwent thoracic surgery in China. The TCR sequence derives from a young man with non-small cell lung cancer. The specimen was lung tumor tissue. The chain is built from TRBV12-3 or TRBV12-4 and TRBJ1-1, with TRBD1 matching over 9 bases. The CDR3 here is CVSRGQGNTEAFF. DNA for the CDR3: TGTGTCAGCCGGGGACAGGGCAACACTGAAGCTTTCTTT.